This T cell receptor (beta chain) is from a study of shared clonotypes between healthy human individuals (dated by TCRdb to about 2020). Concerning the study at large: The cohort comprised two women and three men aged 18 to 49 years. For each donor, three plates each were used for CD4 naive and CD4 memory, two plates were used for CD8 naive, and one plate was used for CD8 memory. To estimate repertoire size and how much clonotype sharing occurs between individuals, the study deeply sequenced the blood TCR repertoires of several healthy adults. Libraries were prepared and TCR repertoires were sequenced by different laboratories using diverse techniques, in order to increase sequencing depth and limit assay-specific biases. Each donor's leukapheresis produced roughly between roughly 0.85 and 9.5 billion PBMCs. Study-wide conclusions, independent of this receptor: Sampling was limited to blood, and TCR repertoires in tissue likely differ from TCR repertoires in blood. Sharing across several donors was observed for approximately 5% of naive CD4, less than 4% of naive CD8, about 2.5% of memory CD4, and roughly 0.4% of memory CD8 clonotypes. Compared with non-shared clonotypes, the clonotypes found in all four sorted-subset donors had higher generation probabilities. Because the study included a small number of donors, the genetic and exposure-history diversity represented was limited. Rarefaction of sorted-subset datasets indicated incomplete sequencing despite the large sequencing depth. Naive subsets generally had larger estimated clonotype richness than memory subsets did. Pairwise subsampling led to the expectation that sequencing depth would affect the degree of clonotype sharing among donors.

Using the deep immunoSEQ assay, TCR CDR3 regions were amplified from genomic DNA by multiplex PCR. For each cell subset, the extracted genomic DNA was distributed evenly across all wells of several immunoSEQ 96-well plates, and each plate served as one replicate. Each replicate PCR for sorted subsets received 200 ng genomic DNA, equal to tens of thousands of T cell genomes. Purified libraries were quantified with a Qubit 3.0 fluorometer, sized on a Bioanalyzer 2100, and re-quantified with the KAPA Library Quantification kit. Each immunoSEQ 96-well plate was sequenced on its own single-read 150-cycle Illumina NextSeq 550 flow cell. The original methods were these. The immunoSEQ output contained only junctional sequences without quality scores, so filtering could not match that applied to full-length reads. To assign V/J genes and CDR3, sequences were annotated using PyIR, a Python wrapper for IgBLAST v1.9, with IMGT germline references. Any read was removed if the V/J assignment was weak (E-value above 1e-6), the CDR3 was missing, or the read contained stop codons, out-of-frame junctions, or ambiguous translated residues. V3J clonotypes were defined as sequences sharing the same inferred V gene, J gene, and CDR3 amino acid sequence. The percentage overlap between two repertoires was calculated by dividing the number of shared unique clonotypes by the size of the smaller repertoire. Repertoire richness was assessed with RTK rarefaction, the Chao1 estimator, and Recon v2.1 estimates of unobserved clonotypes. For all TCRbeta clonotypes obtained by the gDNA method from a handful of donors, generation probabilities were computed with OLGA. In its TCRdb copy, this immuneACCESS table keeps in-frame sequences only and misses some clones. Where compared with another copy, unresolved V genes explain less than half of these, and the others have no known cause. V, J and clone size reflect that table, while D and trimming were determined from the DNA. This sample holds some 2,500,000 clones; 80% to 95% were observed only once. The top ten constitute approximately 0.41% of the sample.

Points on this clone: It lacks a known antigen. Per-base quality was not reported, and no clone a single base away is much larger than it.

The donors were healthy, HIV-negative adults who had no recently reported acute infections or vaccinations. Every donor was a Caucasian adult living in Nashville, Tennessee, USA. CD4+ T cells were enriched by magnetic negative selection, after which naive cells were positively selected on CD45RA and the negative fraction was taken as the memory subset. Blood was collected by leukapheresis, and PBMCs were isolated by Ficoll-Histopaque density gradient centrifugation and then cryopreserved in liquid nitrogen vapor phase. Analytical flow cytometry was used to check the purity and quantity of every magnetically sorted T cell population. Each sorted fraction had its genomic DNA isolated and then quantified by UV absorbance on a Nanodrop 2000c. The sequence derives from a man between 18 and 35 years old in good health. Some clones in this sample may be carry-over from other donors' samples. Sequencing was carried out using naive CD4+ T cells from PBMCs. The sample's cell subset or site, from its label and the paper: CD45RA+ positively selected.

At the DNA level, the sequence is TGTGCCAGCAGCAATGTTGGGACAAAAGAGACCCAGTACTTC. It encodes CASSNVGTKETQYF. The rearrangement combines TRBV21-1 with TRBJ2-5; the DNA was not compared with TRBD1, the D call given in the table. TRBV21-1 is reported as a pseudogene. The CDR3 contains 14 residues, cysteine and phenylalanine counted. The retained sequence is limited to the CDR3, 42 bases, with the frame set at the first base.